Listed below are T cell receptor beta chains from one sample, sequenced in a study of shared clonotypes between healthy human individuals. Produced via immunoSEQ multiplex PCR; TCRdb's table is partial and in-frame only. The profile shows about 110,000 clones, about 71% of them singletons. Sequenced sample: memory CD8+ T cells sorted from blood. These receptors were obtained from a woman aged 30 to 39 in good health. Both conserved end residues are part of each CDR3. D genes are given only for firm matches. Clone size is stated in some rows and not others, as once, few, many or a class when expanded.

v_call	d_call	j_call	clone_size	cdr3_length	cdr3_nt	cdr3_aa
TRBV9	TRBD2	TRBJ2-7	NA	14	TGTGCCAGCAGCGCTAGCGGGAGGGCCGACGAGCAGTACTTC	CASSASGRADEQYF
TRBV13	NA	TRBJ1-2	NA	14	TGTGCCAGCAGCTTAGAGGGAGGAGGATATGGCTACACCTTC	CASSLEGGGYGYTF
TRBV28	TRBD1	TRBJ1-2	NA	14	TGTGCCAGCAGCTCCCCCACAGGGGGCGGTGGCTACACCTTC	CASSSPTGGGGYTF
TRBV21-1	NA	TRBJ2-6	once	16	TGTGCCAGCAGACCGACGGCGACCTCTGGGGCCAACGTCCTGACTTTC	CASRPTATSGANVLTF
TRBV27	NA	TRBJ1-1	NA	13	TGTGCCAGCAGTTTTGGGACGGGAACTGAAGCTTTCTTT	CASSFGTGTEAFF
TRBV28	TRBD1	TRBJ2-6	NA	17	TGTGCCAGCACCCCGTGGGACAGGTCCTCTGGGGCCAACGTCCTGACTTTC	CASTPWDRSSGANVLTF
TRBV15	NA	TRBJ2-6	NA	15	TGTGCCACCAGCGGGTCTACCTCTGGGGCCAACGTCCTGACTTTC	CATSGSTSGANVLTF
TRBV6-1	NA	TRBJ1-1	NA	14	TGTGCCAGCCACTGGGGGTTGCCTAACACTGAAGCTTTCTTT	CASHWGLPNTEAFF
TRBV30	NA	TRBJ2-7	NA	13	TGCGCCTGGAGACTCGGGACGTCTGGCGAGCAGTACTTC	CAWRLGTSGEQYF
TRBV27	NA	TRBJ2-7	NA	13	TGTGCCAGCAGTTTTTCAGGGACCTACGAGCAGTACTTC	CASSFSGTYEQYF
TRBV6-1	TRBD1	TRBJ2-7	NA	16	TGTGCCAGCAGTGGTCCAGGGACAGGGAAAGAGACCGAGCAGTACTTC	CASSGPGTGKETEQYF
TRBV9	TRBD2	TRBJ2-3	NA	14	TGTGCCAGCAGCCTAGCGGGGACCACAGATACGCAGTATTTT	CASSLAGTTDTQYF
TRBV30	TRBD2	TRBJ2-4	NA	17	TGTGCCTGGAACCGACAGAAGGGACTAGGCTCCAAAAACATTCAGTACTTC	CAWNRQKGLGSKNIQYF
TRBV6-1	NA	TRBJ1-5	NA	13	TGTGCCAGCATATACGGGGAGAATCAGCCCCAGCATTTT	CASIYGENQPQHF
TRBV28	NA	TRBJ1-5	NA	15	TGTGCCAGCCCACCAACGGGTTATAGCAATCAGCCCCAGCATTTT	CASPPTGYSNQPQHF
TRBV27	TRBD2	TRBJ2-7	NA	16	TGTGCCAGCAGTCCCCTCGGAGCGGGAGGCGGGTACGAGCAGTACTTC	CASSPLGAGGGYEQYF
TRBV25-1	NA	TRBJ2-7	NA	12	TGTGCCAGCAGTGGGAATAACTACGAGCAGTACTTC	CASSGNNYEQYF
TRBV14	NA	TRBJ1-2	many	14	TGTGCCAGCAGCCGAGGGATCAGGAGCTATGGCTACACCTTC	CASSRGIRSYGYTF
TRBV5-1	NA	TRBJ2-3	few	16	TGCGCCAGCAGCTCGAATCTAGCGATTAGCACAGATACGCAGTATTTT	CASSSNLAISTDTQYF
TRBV11-3	NA	TRBJ1-1	NA	14	TGTGCCAGCAGCTTACGGGGTAAGGACACTGAAGCTTTCTTT	CASSLRGKDTEAFF
TRBV5-1	TRBD1	TRBJ1-3	NA	14	TGCGCCAGCAGCCAAGGGACAGCTGGAAACACCATATATTTT	CASSQGTAGNTIYF
TRBV10-2	NA	TRBJ2-5	NA	12	TGCGCCAGCCCGTACCCCTTGAAGACCCAGTACTTC	CASPYPLKTQYF
TRBV2	TRBD2	TRBJ2-1	NA	15	TGTGCCAGCAGTGGGACTAGCGGGAGGGCGCATGAGCAGTTCTTC	CASSGTSGRAHEQFF
TRBV19	NA	TRBJ2-7	NA	10	TGTGCCAGTAGTAGAAATTCGCAGTACTTC	CASSRNSQYF
TRBV28	TRBD1	TRBJ1-4	NA	14	TGTGCCAGCAGTTTACGACAGGGGAGTGAAAAACTGTTTTTT	CASSLRQGSEKLFF
TRBV6-4	TRBD2	TRBJ2-1	few	16	TGTGCCAGCAGTGACTCGGCGGCGGGAGGCTACAATGAGCAGTTCTTC	CASSDSAAGGYNEQFF
TRBV19	TRBD1	TRBJ1-5	once	14	TGTGCCAGTACCGGGACAGGGGGACATCAGCCCCAGCATTTT	CASTGTGGHQPQHF
TRBV4-1	TRBD2	TRBJ2-7	NA	15	TGCGCCAGCAGCCAACTTCTAGCGGGAACCTACGAGCAGTACTTC	CASSQLLAGTYEQYF
TRBV20-1	NA	TRBJ2-1	once	9	TGCAGTGCCCCCAATGAGCAGTTCTTC	CSAPNEQFF
TRBV5-6	NA	TRBJ1-1	NA	12	TGTGCCAGCAGCTCCGGGGGAGGTGAAGCTTTCTTT	CASSSGGGEAFF
TRBV7-9	TRBD2	TRBJ2-1	NA	16	TGTGCCAGCAGCCCCCAGCTAGCGGGAGGGCCCTCTGAGCAGTTCTTC	CASSPQLAGGPSEQFF
TRBV2	NA	TRBJ1-4	NA	14	TGTGCCAGCTCTTTTTCGACGATTAATGAAAAACTGTTTTTT	CASSFSTINEKLFF
TRBV2	NA	TRBJ1-1	NA	15	TGTGCCAGCATCTTCAGTCGGGTCCTGGGGACTGAAGCTTTCTTT	CASIFSRVLGTEAFF
TRBV7-9	NA	TRBJ2-2	NA	13	TGTGCCAGCAGCGGGAACAGGATCGGGGAGCTGTTTTTT	CASSGNRIGELFF
TRBV5-1	TRBD2	TRBJ2-1	NA	14	TGCGCCAGCAGACGACTAGCGGGGTACAATGAGCAGTTCTTC	CASRRLAGYNEQFF